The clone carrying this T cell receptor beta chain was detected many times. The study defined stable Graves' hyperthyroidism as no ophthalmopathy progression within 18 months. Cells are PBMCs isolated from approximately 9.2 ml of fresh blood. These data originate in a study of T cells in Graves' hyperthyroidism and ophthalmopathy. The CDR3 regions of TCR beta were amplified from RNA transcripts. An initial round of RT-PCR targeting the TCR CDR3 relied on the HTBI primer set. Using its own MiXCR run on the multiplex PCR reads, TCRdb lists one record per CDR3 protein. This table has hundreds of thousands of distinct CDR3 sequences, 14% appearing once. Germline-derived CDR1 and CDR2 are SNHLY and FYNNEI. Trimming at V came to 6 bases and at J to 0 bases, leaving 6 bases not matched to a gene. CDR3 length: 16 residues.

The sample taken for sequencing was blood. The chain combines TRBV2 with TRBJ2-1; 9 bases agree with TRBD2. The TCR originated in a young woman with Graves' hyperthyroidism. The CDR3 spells CASRGLAGDSYNEQFF. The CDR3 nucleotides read TGTGCCAGCAGGGGATTAGCGGGAGACTCCTACAATGAGCAGTTCTTC.